This T cell receptor beta chain comes out of a study of PD-L1 blockade in urothelial cancer. Whole-study context: About 85% of the roughly 29 patients comprised males who had bladder-origin urothelial cancer.

Repertoires were generated with immunoSEQ multiplex PCR, while TCRdb's copy carries only in-frame clones and drops some. The sample contains about 26,000 clones, 75% to 90% of which appear only once. This clone was recorded once. This receptor was taken from a man in his 60s with urothelial cancer. Specimen: PBMCs, collected around atezolizumab (anti-PD-L1) treatment.

CDR3 sequence reads: CASSSGLVGEQFF. The CDR3 region has the DNA TGTGCCAGCAGCTCCGGACTAGTGGGAGAGCAGTTCTTC. This chain joins TRBV7-2 and TRBJ2-1; TRBD2 aligns across 7 bases. The CDR3 is made up of 13 amino acids. Germline V CDR1 and CDR2: SGHTA, FQGNSA. With V trimmed by 4 bases and J by 10 bases, 7 bases remained unmatched.